This T cell receptor (beta chain) originates from a study of T cell responses to AZD1222 COVID-19 vaccine. Study-wide findings and caveats: Seropositive AZD1222 recipients at baseline numbered only 6 or 7. After the peak T cell response, and only then, were repertoires sampled.

A few counts support this clone. The antigen remains unidentified. Second-dose intervals of approximately 4 or approximately 12 weeks were pooled. From germline, CDR1 is SGHRS and CDR2 YFSETQ. The CDR3 totals 15 residues. V was pared by 2 bases and J by 8 bases, with 14 bases between. Method: immunoSEQ multiplex PCR; TCRdb's copy keeps in-frame clones and lacks some. The sample has 95,000 to 150,000 clones; 75% to 90% are singletons. V usage is TRBV5-1 and J usage is TRBJ1-6, with a tentative D call TRBD1 (5 bases). The clonotype originates from an adult who received the AZD1222 COVID-19 vaccine. The sequences come from peripheral blood, collected 28 days after the second AZD1222 dose. The CDR3 sequence: CASSFNSRVDSPLHF. Here the CDR3 DNA reads TGCGCCAGCAGCTTTAATTCCAGGGTTGATTCACCCCTCCACTTT.